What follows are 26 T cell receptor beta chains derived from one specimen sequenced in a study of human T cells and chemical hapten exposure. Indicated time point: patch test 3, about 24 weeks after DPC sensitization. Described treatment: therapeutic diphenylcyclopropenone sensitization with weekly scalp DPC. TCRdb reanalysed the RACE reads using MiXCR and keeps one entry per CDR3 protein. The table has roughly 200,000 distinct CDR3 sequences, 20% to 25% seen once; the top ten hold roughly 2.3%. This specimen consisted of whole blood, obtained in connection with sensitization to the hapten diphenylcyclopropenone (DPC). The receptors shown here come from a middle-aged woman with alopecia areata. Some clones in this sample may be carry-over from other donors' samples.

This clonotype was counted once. This CDR3 reads CASTPGTGTFHEQYF. DNA of the CDR3: TGTGCCAGCACCCCCGGGACAGGGACTTTCCACGAGCAGTACTTC. The rearrangement links TRBV21-1 to TRBJ2-7; the table assigns TRBD1, which was not confirmed against the DNA. TRBV21-1 is an annotated pseudogene. This CDR3 region has 15 residues.

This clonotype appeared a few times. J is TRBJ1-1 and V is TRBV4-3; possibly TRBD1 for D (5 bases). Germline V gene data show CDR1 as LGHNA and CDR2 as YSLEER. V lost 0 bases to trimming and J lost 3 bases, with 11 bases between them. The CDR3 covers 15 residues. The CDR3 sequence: CASSQEHRPDTEAFF. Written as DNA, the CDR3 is TGCGCCAGCAGCCAAGAACACAGGCCAGACACTGAAGCTTTCTTT.

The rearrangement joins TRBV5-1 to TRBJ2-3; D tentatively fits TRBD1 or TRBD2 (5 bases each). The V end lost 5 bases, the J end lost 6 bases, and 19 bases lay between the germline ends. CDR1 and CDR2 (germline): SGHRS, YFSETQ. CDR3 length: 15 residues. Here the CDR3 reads CASREDKGLLDTQYF. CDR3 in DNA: TGCGCCAGCAGGGAGGACAAGGGTTTATTGGATACGCAGTATTTT.

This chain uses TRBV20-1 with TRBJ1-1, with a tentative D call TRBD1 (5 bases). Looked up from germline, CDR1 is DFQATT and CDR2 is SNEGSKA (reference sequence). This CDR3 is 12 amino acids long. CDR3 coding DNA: TGCAGGGCGACAGCTACCGGGCCCGAAGCTTTCTTT. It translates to CRATATGPEAFF.

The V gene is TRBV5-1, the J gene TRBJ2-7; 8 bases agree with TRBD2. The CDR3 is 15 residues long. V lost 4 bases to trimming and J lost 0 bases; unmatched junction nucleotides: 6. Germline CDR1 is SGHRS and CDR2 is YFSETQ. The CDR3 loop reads CASSPLAGTSYEQYF. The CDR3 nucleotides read TGCGCCAGCAGCCCCTTAGCGGGAACCTCCTACGAGCAGTACTTC.

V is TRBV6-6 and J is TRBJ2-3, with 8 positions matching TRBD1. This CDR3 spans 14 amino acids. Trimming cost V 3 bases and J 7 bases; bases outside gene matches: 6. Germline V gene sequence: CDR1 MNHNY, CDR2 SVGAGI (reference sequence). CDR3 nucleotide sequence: TGTGCCAGCAGTTATACGGGACAGGTGAATACGCAGTATTTT. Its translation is CASSYTGQVNTQYF.

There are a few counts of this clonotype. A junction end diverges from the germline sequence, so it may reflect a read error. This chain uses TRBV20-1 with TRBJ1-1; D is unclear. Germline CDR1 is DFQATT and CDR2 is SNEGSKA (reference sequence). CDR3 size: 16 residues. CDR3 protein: CRATFPTVVRDTEAFF. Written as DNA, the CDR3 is TGCAGGGCTACCTTCCCCACAGTCGTAAGGGACACTGAAGCTTTCTTT.

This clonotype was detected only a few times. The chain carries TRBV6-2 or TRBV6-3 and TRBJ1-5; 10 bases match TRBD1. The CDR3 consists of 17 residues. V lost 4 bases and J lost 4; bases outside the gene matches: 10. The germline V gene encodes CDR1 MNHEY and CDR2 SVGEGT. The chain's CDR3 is CASSFLPGQGGNQPQHF. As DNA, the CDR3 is TGTGCCAGCAGTTTCCTCCCAGGACAGGGGGGTAATCAGCCCCAGCATTTT.

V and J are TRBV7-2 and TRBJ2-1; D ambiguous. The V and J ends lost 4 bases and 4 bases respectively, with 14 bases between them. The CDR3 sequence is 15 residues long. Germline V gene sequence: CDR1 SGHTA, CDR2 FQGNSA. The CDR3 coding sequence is TGTGCCAGCAGCTCCATCGGCGTTGGGTACAATGAGCAGTTCTTC. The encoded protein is CASSSIGVGYNEQFF.

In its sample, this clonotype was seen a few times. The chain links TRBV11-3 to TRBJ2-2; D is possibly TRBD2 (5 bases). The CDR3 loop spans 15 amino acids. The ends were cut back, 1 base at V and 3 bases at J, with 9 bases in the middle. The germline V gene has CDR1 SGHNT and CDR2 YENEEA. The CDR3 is CASSLVMEDTGELFF. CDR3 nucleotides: TGTGCCAGCAGCTTAGTGATGGAGGACACCGGGGAGCTGTTTTTT.

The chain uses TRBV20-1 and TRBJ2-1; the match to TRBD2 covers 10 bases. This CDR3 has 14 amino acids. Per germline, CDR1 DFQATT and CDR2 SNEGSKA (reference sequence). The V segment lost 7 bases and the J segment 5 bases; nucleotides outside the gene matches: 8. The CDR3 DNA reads TGCAGTGGAGCGGGAGGGCCCGTTAACAATGAGCAGTTCTTC. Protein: CSGAGGPVNNEQFF.

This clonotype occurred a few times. In DNA form, the CDR3 reads TGTGCCAGCAGTGACAACCACAATGAGCAGTTCTTC. It codes for CASSDNHNEQFF. The genes are TRBV2 and TRBJ2-1; D uncertain. There are 12 residues in the CDR3. The germline V gene encodes CDR1 SNHLY and CDR2 FYNNEI. V lost 3 bases and J 5 bases, leaving 5 bases between the germline ends.

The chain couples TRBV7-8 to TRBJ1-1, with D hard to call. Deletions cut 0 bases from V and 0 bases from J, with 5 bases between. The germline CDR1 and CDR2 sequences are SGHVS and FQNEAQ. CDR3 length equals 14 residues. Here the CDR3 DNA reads TGTGCCAGCAGCTTAGCGCGAGTGAACACTGAAGCTTTCTTT. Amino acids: CASSLARVNTEAFF.

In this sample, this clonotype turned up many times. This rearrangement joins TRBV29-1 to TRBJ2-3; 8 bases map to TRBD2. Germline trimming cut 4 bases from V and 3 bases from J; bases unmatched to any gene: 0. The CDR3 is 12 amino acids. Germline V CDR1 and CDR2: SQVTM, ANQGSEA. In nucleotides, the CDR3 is TGCAGCGTTGCGGGAGGGACAGATACGCAGTATTTT. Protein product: CSVAGGTDTQYF.

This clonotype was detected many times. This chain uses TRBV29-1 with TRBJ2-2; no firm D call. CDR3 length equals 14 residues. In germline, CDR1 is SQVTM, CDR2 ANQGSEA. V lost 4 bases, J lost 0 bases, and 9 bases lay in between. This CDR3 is CSVGRASNTGELFF. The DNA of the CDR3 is TGCAGCGTTGGAAGGGCGTCGAACACCGGGGAGCTGTTTTTT.

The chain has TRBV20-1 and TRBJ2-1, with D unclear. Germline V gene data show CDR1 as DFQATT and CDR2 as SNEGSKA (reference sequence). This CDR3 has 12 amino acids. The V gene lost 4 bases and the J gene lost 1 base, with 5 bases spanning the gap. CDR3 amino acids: CSATRSYNEQFF. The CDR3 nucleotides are TGCAGTGCTACGCGGTCCTACAATGAGCAGTTCTTC.

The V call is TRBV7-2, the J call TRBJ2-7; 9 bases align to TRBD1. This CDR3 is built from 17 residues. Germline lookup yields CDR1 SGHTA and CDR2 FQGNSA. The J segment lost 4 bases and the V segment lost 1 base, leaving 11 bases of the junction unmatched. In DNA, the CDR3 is TGTGCCAGCAGCTTAGTGGGAGGACAGGGGAGTCCGTACGAGCAGTACTTC. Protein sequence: CASSLVGGQGSPYEQYF.

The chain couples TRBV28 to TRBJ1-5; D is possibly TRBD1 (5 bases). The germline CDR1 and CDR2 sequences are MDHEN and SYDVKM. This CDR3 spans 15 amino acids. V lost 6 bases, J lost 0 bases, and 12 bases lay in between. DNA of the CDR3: TGTGCCAGCAGGGTAGGACAACTTAGCAATCAGCCCCAGCATTTT. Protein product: CASRVGQLSNQPQHF.

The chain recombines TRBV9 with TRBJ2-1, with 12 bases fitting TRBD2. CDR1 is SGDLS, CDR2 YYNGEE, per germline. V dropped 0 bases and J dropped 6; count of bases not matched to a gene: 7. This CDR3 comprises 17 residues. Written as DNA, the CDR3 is TGTGCCAGCAGCGTAGTCGGGCTAGCGGGAGGGGGCAATGAGCAGTTCTTC. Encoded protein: CASSVVGLAGGGNEQFF.

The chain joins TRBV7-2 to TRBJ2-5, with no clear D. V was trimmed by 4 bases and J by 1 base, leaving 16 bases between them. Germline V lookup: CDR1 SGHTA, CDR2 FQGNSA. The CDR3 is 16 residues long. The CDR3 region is CASSYGVVPTQETQYF. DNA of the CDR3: TGTGCCAGCAGCTATGGGGTGGTCCCCACCCAAGAGACCCAGTACTTC.

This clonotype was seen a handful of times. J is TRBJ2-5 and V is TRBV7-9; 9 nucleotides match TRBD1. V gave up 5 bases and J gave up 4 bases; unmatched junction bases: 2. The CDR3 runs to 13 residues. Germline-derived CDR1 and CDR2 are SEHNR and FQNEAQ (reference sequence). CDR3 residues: CASSQDRGETQYF. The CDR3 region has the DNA TGTGCCAGCAGCCAGGACAGGGGAGAGACCCAGTACTTC.

DNA for the CDR3: TGTGCCAGCAGTAACGGGGGGCGGGATCAGCCCCAGCATTTT. Its protein product is CASSNGGRDQPQHF. This rearrangement joins TRBV6-2 or TRBV6-3 to TRBJ1-5; D is possibly TRBD1 (6 bases). V dropped 5 bases and J dropped 5 bases, with 13 bases sitting between them. The germline CDR1 and CDR2 sequences are MNHEY and SVGEGT. This CDR3 region has 14 residues.

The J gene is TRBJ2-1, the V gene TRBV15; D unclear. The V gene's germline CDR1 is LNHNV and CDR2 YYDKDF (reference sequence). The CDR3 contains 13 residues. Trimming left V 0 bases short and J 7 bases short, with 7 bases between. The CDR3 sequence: CATSRETWNEQFF. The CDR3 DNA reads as TGTGCCACCAGCAGAGAGACGTGGAATGAGCAGTTCTTC.

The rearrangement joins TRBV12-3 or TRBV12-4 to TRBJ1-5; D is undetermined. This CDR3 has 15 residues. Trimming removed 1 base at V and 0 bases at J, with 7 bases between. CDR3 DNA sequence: TGTGCCAGCAGTTTAGAAGGATTTAGCAATCAGCCCCAGCATTTT. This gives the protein CASSLEGFSNQPQHF.

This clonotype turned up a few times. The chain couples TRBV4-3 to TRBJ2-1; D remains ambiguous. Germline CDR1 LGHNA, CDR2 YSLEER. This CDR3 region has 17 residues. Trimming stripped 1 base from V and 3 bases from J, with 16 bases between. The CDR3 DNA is TGCGCCAGCAGCCAAGTAGTCGGCCCGAACCTCTACAATGAGCAGTTCTTC. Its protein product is CASSQVVGPNLYNEQFF.

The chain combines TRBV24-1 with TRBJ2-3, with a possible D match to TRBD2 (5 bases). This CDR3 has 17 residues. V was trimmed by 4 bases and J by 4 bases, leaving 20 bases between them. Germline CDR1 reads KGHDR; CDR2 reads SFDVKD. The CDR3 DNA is TGTGCCACCAGTGACCCAGGACTGCGAAACCTCGCAGATACGCAGTATTTT. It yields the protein CATSDPGLRNLADTQYF.